Reported below is one T cell receptor beta chain. The antigen remains unidentified. This specimen belongs to a study of cytomegalovirus exposure and HLA in healthy donors. General study points: The classifier reportedly diagnosed cytomegalovirus status with high sensitivity and specificity. Some TCR beta chains (approximately 180 of them) were listed as cytomegalovirus-associated. It was shown in a later analysis that HLA-associated TCR beta chains were more clonally expanded than other, equally common chains.

The PCR made use of 60 Vbeta and 13 Jbeta primers. TCRdb keeps only in-frame clones here, not all; method: immunoSEQ multiplex PCR. Of almost 200,000 clones in the sample, around 81% were seen once. This CDR3 has 14 residues. CDR1 and CDR2 from the germline V gene are SNHLY and FYNNEI. J was trimmed by 6 bases and V by 8 bases; bases with no gene match: 10. This sequence originates from a man younger than 45 in good health and CMV-seronegative. The sequenced sample was PBMCs. V usage is TRBV2 and J usage is TRBJ1-2; 9 bases agree with TRBD1. CDR3 nucleotides: TGTGCCAGCGCCCCCGGACAGGGGATCGATGGCTACACCTTC. Protein product: CASAPGQGIDGYTF. Based on the CDR3 plus reference TRBV2 and TRBJ1-2, the full variable domain is EPEVTQTPSHQVTQMGQEVILRCVPISNHLYFYWYRQILGQKVEFLVSFYNNEISEKSEIFDDQFSVERPDGSNFTLKIRSTKLEDSAMYFCASAPGQGIDGYTFGSGTRLTVV.